The present TCR beta chain was sequenced within a study of T cell responses to AZD1222 COVID-19 vaccine. Sequencing used immunoSEQ multiplex PCR; TCRdb keeps in-frame clones, though not all of them. The sample carries about 92,000 clones, roughly 91% recorded once. V was clipped by 5 bases and J by 5 bases, with 9 bases between them. From germline, CDR1 is SNHLY and CDR2 FYNNEI. This CDR3 is built from 13 residues. This TCR derives from an adult in good health. Sequences were derived from peripheral blood, sampled on day 0 of AZD1222 vaccination. The rearrangement joins TRBV2 to TRBJ2-2; no clear D. CDR3 nucleotide sequence: TGTGCCAGCAGTTCCTTACCGACCGGGGAGCTGTTTTTT. It specifies CASSSLPTGELFF.